The text below deals with one T cell receptor (beta chain). Its antigen is still unknown. Sequencing used immunoSEQ multiplex PCR; TCRdb keeps in-frame clones, though not all of them. The sample holds 90,000 to 120,000 clones, around 89% seen once. The source of the sample is a study of T cell responses to AZD1222 COVID-19 vaccine. Regarding the study as a whole: Donors were mostly white British, more females; clonal diversity possibly underestimated. Seropositive AZD1222 recipients at baseline numbered only 6 or 7. CD4 TCRs linked to vaccination spanned spike, dominating at 160-218 and 743-854.

The sequence came from an adult in good health. Sample: peripheral blood, taken on day 0 of AZD1222 vaccination.

The CDR3 bases are TGCGCCAGCAGCTTGGAGCTTATAGCGAGGGGTCAGCCCCAGCATTTT. Residues: CASSLELIARGQPQHF. V usage is TRBV5-1 and J usage is TRBJ1-5, with D possibly matching TRBD1 (5 bases). Trimming pared 0 bases from V and 6 bases from J, leaving 16 bases between. The CDR3 extends over 16 amino acids. In germline, CDR1 is SGHRS, CDR2 YFSETQ.